This T cell receptor (beta chain) was captured in a study of blood T cell repertoires in COVID-19. Study-wide background: Samples representing acute and convalescent COVID-19 were sourced from the United States, Italy and Spain.

The germline V gene encodes CDR1 MNHEY and CDR2 SVGAGI. Trimming removed 6 bases at V and 5 bases at J, with 11 bases between. The CDR3 extends over 13 amino acids. Only in-frame clones appear in the TCRdb table, and some are missing; sequencing was by immunoSEQ multiplex PCR. The sample holds around 270,000 clones, 88% seen once. The V gene is TRBV6-5, the J gene TRBJ2-1, with D tentatively TRBD1 (5 bases). The sequenced sample consisted of PBMCs or T cells enriched from blood (not recorded which). This clonotype was sampled from a woman between 40 and 55 years old who had been exposed to COVID-19. The CDR3 region is CASRTEYDNEQFF. The CDR3 nucleotides read TGTGCCAGCAGGACAGAATATGACAATGAGCAGTTCTTC.